This T cell receptor beta chain appears in the sequencing data of a study of beta chain bispecific antibodies for T cell cancers. At the level of the study: Surviving healthy donor T cells from leukemia-line and bispecific antibody cocultures were TRBV-sequenced for family depletion. HPB-ALL carried surface TRBV5-5, while Jurkat carried TRBV12-3.

Expansion lasted 2 to 3 days, with either anti-CD3 antibody OKT3 or CD3/CD28 beads. Bispecific antibody was added to around 5 x 10^4 normal T cells and around 5 x 10^4 target cells. Via MiXCR, TCRdb re-called the 5' RACE reads, giving one row per CDR3 protein. The data contain tens of thousands of distinct CDR3 sequences, approximately 2.5% of them singletons. Trimming took 6 bases from V and 1 from J, leaving 9 bases between them. The length of the CDR3 is 14 residues. Looked up from germline, CDR1 is WNHNN and CDR2 is SYGVQD (reference sequence). Study-wide results and caveats: The leukemia cells, rather than normal T cells, gave most of the targeted TRBV signal.

This clonotype was counted at least ten times. Antigen: not known. V gene TRBV10-1 combines with J gene TRBJ2-2; perhaps D is TRBD1 or TRBD2 (5 bases each). The sample taken for sequencing was healthy donor T cells cultured with leukemia cells. This clonotype was sampled from a human donor in good health. Some clones in this sample may be carry-over from other donors' samples. The CDR3 sequence is CASSPGRNTGELFF. In DNA form, the CDR3 reads TGCGCCAGCAGCCCGGGACGGAACACCGGGGAGCTGTTTTTT.